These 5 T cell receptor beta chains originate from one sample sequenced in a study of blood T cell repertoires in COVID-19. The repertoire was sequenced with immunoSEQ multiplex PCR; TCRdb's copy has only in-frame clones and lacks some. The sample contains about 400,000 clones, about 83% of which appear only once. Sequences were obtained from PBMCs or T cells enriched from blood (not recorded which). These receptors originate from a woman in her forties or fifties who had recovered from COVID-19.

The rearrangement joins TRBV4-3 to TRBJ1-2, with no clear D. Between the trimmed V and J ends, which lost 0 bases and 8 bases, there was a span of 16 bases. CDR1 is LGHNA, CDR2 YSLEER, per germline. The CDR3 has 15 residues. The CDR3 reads CASSQDLLSAGGYTF. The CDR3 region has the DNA TGCGCCAGCAGCCAAGATCTTCTATCCGCGGGGGGCTACACCTTC.

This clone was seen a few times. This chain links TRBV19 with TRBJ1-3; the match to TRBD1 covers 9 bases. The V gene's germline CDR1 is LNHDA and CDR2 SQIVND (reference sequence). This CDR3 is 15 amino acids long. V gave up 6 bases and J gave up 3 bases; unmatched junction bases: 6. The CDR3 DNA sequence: TGTGCCAGTAGGACGACAGGGGGTGGTGGAAACACCATATATTTT. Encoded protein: CASRTTGGGGNTIYF.

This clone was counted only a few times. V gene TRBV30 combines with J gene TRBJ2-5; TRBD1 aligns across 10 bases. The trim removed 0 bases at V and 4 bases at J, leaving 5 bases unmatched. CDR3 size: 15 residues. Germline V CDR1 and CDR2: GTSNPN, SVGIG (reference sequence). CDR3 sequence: CAWSVGQGGTETQYF. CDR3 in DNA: TGTGCCTGGAGTGTAGGACAGGGGGGGACAGAGACCCAGTACTTC.

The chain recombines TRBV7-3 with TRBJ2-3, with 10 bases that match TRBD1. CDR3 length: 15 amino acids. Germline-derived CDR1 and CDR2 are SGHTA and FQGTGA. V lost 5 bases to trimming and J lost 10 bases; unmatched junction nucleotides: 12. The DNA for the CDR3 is TGTGCCAGCAGCCTCGGGACAGGGGCCCTGGAGGCGCAGTATTTT. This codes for CASSLGTGALEAQYF.

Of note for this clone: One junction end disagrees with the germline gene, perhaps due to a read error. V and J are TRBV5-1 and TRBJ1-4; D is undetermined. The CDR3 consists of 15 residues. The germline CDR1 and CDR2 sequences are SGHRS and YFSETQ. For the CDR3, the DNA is TGCGCCAGTAGCTTGGGGAGTTTGGGTGGCGAAAAACTGTTTTTT. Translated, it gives CASSLGSLGGEKLFF.